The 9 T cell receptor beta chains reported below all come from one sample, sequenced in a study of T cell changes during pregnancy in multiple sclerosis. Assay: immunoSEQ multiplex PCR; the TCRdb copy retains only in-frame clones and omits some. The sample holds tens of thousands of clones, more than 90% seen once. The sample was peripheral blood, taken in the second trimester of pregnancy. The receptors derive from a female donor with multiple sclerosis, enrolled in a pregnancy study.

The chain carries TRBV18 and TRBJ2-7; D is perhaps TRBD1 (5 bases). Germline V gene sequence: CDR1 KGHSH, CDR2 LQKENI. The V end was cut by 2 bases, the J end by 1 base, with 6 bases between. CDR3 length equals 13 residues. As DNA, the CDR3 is TGTGCCAGCTCACCAAGGGGATCCTACGAGCAGTACTTC. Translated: CASSPRGSYEQYF.

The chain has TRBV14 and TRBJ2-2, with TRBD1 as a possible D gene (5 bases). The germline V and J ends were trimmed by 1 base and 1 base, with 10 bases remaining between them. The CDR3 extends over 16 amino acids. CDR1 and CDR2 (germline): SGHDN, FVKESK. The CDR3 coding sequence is TGTGCCAGCAGCCAAGTTACAGGTTGGAACACCGGGGAGCTGTTTTTT. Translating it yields CASSQVTGWNTGELFF.

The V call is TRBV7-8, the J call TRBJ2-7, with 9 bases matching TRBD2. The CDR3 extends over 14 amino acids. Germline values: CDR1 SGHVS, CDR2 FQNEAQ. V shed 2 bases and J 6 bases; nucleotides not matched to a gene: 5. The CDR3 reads CASSLIAGDSEQYF. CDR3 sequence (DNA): TGTGCCAGCAGCTTAATAGCGGGAGACTCCGAGCAGTACTTC.

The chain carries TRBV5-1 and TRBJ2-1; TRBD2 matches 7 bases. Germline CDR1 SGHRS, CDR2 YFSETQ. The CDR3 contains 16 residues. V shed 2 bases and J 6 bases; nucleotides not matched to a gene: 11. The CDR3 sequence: CASSFYTTSHGNEQFF. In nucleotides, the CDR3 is TGCGCCAGCAGCTTTTATACGACTAGCCACGGCAATGAGCAGTTCTTC.

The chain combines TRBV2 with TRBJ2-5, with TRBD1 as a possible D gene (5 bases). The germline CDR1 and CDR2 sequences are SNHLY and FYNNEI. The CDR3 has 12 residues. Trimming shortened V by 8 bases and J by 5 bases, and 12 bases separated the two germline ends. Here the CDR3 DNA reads TGTGCCAGCCGTAGGGGCGCGGAGACCCAGTACTTC. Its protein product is CASRRGAETQYF.

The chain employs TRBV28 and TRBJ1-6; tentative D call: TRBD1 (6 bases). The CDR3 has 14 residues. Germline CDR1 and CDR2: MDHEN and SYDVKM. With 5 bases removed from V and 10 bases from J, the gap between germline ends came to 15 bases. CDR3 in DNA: TGTGCCAGCAGTATAACAGGGTTCGGGTCACCCCTCCACTTT. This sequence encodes CASSITGFGSPLHF.

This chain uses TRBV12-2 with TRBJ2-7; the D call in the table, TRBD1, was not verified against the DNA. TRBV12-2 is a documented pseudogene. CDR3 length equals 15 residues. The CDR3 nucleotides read TGTGCAAGTCGCTTAGTGTTGGACAGGACCTACGAGCAGTACTTC. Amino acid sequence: CASRLVLDRTYEQYF.

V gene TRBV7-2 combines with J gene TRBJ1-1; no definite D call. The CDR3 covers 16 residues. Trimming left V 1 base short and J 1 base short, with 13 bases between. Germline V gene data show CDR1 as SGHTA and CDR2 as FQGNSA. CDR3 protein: CASSLDLLRGNTEAFF. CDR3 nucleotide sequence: TGTGCCAGCAGCTTAGACTTGCTTCGGGGGAACACTGAAGCTTTCTTT.

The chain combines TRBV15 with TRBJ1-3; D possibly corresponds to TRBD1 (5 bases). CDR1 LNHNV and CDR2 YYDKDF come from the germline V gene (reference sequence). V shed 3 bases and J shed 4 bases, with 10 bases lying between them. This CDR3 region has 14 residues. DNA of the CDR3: TGTGCCACCAGCAGCAGGGAACTCGGAAACACCATATATTTT. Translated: CATSSRELGNTIYF.